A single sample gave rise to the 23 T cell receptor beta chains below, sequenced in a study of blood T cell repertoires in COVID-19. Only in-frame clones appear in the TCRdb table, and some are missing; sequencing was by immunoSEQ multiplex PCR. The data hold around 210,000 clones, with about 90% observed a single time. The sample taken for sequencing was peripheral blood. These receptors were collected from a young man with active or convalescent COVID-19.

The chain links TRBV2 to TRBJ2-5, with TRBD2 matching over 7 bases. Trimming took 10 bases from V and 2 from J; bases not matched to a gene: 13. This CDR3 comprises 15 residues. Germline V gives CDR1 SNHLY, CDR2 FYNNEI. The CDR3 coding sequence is TGTGCCACCCCCTTTGGGGGGGAGAATCAAGAGACCCAGTACTTC. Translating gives CATPFGGENQETQYF.

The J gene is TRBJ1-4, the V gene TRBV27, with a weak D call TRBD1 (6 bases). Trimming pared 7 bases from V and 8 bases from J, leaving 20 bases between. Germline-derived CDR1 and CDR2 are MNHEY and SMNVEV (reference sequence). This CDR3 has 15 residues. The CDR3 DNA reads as TGTGCCAGCACCTCCCCTCTTTTAAGGGGGGAAAAACTGTTTTTT. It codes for CASTSPLLRGEKLFF.

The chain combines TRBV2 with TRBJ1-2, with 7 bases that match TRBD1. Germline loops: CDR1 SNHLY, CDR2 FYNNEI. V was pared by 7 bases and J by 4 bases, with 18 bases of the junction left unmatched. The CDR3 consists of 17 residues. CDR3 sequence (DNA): TGTGCCAGCACCGCGGGGTGGGACAGAAGGCCCAGCTATGGCTACACCTTC. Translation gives CASTAGWDRRPSYGYTF.

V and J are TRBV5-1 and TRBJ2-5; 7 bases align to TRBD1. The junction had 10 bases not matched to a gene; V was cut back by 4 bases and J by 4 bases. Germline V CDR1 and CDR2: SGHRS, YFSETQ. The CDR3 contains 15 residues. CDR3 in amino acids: CASSTTGRGGETQYF. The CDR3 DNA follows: TGCGCCAGCAGCACGACAGGGAGAGGGGGAGAGACCCAGTACTTC.

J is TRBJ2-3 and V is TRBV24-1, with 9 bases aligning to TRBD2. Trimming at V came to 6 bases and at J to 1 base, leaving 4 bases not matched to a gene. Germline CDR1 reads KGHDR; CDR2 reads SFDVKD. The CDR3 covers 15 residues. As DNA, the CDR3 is TGTGCCACCAGTTTAGCGGGAGCAGGCACAGATACGCAGTATTTT. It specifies CATSLAGAGTDTQYF.

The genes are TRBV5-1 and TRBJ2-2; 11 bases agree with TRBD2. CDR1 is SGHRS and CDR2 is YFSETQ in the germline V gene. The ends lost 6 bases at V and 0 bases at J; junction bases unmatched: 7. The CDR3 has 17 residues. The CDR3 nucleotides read TGCGCCAGCACCCTAGCGGGAGGCCGCGCGAACACCGGGGAGCTGTTTTTT. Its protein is CASTLAGGRANTGELFF.

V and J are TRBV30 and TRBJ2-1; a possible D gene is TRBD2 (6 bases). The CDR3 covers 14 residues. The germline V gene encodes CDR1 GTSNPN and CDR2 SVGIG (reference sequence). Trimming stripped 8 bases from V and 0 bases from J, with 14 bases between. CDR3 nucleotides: TGTGCCGGGGACGGACTACTCTCCTACAATGAGCAGTTCTTC. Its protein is CAGDGLLSYNEQFF.

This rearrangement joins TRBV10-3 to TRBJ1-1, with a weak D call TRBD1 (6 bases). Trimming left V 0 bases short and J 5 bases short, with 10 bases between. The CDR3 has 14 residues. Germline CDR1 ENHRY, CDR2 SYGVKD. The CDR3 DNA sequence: TGTGCCATCAGTGAGTCCCTCGGACAGACTGAAGCTTTCTTT. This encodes CAISESLGQTEAFF.

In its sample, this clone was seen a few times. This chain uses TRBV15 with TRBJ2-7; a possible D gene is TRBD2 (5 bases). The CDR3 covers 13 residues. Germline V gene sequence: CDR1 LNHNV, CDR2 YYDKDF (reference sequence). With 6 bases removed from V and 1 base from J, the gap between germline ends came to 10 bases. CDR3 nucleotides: TGTGCCACCAGTTTGGAGCGGTCCTACGAGCAGTACTTC. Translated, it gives CATSLERSYEQYF.

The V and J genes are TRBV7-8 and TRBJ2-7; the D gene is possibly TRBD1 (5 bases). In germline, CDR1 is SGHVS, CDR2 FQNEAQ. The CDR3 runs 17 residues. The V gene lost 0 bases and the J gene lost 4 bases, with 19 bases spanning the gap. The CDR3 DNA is TGTGCCAGCAGCTTAGCAGGGGCCGTCGCTCCGTTTTACGAGCAGTACTTC. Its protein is CASSLAGAVAPFYEQYF.

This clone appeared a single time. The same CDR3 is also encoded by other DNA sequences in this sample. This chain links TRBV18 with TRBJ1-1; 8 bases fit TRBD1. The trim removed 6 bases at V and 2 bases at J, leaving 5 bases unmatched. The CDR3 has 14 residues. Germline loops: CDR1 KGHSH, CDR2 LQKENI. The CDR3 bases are TGTGCCAGCTCCCCCGGACAGGGAAACACTGAAGCTTTCTTT. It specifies CASSPGQGNTEAFF.

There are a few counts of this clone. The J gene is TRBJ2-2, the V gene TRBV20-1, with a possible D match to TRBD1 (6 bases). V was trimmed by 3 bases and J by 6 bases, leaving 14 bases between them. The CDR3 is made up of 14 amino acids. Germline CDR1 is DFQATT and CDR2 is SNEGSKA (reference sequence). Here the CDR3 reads CSASLGARAGELFF. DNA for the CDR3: TGCAGTGCTAGTCTGGGGGCGAGAGCCGGGGAGCTGTTTTTT.

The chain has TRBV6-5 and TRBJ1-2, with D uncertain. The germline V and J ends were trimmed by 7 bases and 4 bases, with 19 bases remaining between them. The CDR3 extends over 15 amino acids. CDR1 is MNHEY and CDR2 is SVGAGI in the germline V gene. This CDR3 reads CASKEGGLSTYGYTF. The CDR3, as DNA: TGTGCCAGCAAGGAAGGAGGCCTCTCAACCTATGGCTACACCTTC.

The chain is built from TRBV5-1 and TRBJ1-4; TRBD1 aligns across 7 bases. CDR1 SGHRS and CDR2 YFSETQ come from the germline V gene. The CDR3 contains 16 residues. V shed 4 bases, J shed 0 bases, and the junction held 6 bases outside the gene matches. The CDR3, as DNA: TGCGCCAGCAGCACCAGACAGGGCGCAACTAATGAAAAACTGTTTTTT. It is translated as CASSTRQGATNEKLFF.

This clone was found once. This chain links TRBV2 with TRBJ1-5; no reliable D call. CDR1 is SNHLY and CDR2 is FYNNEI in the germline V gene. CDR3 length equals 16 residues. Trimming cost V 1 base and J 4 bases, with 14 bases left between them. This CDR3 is CASSEGGRRVNQPQHF. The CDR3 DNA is TGTGCCAGCAGTGAAGGAGGCAGGAGGGTGAATCAGCCCCAGCATTTT.

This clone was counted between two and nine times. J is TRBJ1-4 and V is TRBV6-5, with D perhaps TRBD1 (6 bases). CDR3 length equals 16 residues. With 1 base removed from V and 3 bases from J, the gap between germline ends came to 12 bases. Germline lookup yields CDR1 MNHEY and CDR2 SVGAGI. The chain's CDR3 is CASSYLRDTSNEKLFF. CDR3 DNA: TGTGCCAGCAGTTACTTGAGGGACACCTCTAATGAAAAACTGTTTTTT.

The chain's CDR3 is CASSQATVGLNEQFF. The CDR3 bases are TGTGCCAGCAGCCAGGCAACGGTGGGACTAAATGAGCAGTTCTTC. V is TRBV4-2 and J is TRBJ2-1; 7 bases map to TRBD2. CDR3 length: 15 residues. V trimming: 3 bases; J trimming: 7 bases; junction bases outside the gene matches: 9. CDR1 is LGHNA and CDR2 is YNFKEQ in the germline V gene.

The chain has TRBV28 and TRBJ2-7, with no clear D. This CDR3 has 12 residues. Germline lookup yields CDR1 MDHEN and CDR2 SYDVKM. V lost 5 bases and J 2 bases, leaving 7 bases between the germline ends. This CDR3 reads CASSPSAYEQYF. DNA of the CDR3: TGTGCCAGCAGTCCCTCGGCCTACGAGCAGTACTTC.

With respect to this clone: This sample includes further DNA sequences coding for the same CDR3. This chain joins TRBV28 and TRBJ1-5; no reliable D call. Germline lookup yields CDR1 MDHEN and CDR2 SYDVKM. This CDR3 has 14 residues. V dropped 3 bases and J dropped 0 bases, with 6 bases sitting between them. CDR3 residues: CASSLSGSNQPQHF. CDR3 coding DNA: TGTGCCAGCAGTTTGTCGGGTAGCAATCAGCCCCAGCATTTT.

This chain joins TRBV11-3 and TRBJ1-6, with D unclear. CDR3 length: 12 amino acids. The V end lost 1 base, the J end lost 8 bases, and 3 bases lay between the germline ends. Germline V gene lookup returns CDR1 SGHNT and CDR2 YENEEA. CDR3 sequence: CASSLADSPLHF. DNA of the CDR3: TGTGCCAGCAGCTTAGCCGATTCACCCCTCCACTTT.

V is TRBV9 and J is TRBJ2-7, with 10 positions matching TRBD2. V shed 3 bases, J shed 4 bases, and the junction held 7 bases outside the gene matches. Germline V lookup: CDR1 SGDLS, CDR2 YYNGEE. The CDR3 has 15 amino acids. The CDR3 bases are TGTGCCAGCAGCGAGGGTTCTAGCGGGAGATACGAGCAGTACTTC. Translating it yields CASSEGSSGRYEQYF.

The CDR3 nucleotides read TGCGCCAGCAGCCCAGGCCGGGGGGCAGGCTACGAGCAGTACTTC. Translating it yields CASSPGRGAGYEQYF. The rearrangement links TRBV5-1 to TRBJ2-7; tentative D call: TRBD2 (7 bases). Trimming left V 4 bases short and J 3 bases short, with 17 bases between. The CDR3 covers 15 residues. In germline, CDR1 is SGHRS, CDR2 YFSETQ. The entire variable domain, with the rest obtained from reference TRBV5-1 and TRBJ2-7, is as follows: KAGVTQTPRYLIKTRGQQVTLSCSPISGHRSVSWYQQTPGQGLQFLFEYFSETQRNKGNFPGRFSGRQFSNSRSEMNVSTLELGDSALYLCASSPGRGAGYEQYFGPGTRLTVT.

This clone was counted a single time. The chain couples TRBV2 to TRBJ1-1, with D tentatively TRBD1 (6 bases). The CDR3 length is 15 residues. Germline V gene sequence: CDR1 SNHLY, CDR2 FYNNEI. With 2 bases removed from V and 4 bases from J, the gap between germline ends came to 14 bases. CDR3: CASSESGVVGTEAFF. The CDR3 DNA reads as TGTGCCAGCAGTGAATCAGGGGTGGTGGGCACTGAAGCTTTCTTT.